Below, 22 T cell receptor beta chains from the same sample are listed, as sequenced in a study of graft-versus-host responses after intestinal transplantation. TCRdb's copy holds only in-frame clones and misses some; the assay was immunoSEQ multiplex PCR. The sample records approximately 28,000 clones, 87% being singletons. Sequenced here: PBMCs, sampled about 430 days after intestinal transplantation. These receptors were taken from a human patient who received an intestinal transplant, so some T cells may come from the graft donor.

CDR3 protein: CASSSGRRTDTQYF. CDR3 nucleotides: TGTGCCAGCAGCTCCGGACGGCGCACAGATACGCAGTATTTT. The chain recombines TRBV5-8 with TRBJ2-3; D is uncertain. The CDR3 extends over 14 amino acids. Trimming took off 3 bases at V and 1 base at J, with 9 bases between the two ends. Looked up from germline, CDR1 is SGHTS and CDR2 is YDEGEE.

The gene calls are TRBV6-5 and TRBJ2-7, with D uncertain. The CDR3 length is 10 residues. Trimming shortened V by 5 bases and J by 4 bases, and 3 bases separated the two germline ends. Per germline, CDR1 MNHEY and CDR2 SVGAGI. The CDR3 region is CASSEYEQYF. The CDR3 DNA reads TGTGCCAGCAGTGAGTACGAGCAGTACTTC.

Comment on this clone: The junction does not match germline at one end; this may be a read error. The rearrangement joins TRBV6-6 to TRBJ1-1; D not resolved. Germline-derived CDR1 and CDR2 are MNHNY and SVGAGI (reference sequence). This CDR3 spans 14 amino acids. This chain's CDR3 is CASSYGGKNAEAFF. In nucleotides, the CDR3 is TGTGCCAGCAGTTACGGTGGGAAGAACGCTGAAGCTTTCTTT.

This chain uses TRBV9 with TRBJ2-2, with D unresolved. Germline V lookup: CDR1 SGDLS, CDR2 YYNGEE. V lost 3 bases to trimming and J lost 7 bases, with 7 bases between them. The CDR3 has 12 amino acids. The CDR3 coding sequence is TGTGCCAGCAGCGGTCTCAGCGGGGAGCTGTTTTTT. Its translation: CASSGLSGELFF. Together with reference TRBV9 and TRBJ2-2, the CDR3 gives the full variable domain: DSGVTQTPKHLITATGQRVTLRCSPRSGDLSVYWYQQSLDQGLQFLIQYYNGEERAKGNILERFSAQQFPDLHSELNLSSLELGDSALYFCASSGLSGELFFGEGSRLTVL.

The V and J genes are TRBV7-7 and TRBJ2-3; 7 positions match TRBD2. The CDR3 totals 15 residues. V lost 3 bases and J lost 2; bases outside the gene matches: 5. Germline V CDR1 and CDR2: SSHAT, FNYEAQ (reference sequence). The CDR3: CASSFIGGYTDTQYF. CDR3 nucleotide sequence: TGTGCCAGCAGCTTCATCGGGGGGTACACAGATACGCAGTATTTT.

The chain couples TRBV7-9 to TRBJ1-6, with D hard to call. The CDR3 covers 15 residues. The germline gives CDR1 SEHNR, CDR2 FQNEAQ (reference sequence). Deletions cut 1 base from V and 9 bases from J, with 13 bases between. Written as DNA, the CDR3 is TGTGCCAGCAGCTTAGGGGAGTCAAGCGCTTCACCCCTCCACTTT. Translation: CASSLGESSASPLHF.

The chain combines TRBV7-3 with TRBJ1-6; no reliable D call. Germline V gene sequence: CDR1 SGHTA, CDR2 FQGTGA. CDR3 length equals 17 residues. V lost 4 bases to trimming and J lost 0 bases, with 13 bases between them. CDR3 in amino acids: CASSSLTRSSYNSPLHF. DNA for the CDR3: TGTGCCAGCAGCTCCCTAACACGGAGCTCCTATAATTCACCCCTCCACTTT. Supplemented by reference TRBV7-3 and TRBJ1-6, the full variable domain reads GAGVSQTPSNKVTEKGKYVELRCDPISGHTALYWYRQSLGQGPEFLIYFQGTGAADDSGLPNDRFFAVRPEGSVSTLKIQRTERGDSAVYLCASSSLTRSSYNSPLHFGNGTRLTVT.

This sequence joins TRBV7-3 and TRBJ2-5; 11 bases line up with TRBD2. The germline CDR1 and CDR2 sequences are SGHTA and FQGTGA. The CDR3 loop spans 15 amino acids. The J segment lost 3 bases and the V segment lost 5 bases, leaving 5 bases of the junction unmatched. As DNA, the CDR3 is TGTGCCAGCAGCCCAGGGACTAGCGGTGAAGAGACCCAGTACTTC. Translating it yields CASSPGTSGEETQYF.

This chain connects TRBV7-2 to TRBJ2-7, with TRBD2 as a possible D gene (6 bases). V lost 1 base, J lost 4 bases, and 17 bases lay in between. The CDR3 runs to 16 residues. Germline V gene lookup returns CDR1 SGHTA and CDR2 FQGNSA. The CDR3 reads CASSLVGWGDGYEQYF. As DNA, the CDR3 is TGTGCCAGCAGCTTAGTAGGGTGGGGGGATGGTTACGAGCAGTACTTC.

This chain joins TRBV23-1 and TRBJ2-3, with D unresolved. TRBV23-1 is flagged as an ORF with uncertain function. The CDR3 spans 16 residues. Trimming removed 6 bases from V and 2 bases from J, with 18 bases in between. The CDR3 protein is CASSPRAASLTDTQYF. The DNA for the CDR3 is TGCGCCAGCAGCCCTCGGGCAGCGTCTCTCACAGATACGCAGTATTTT.

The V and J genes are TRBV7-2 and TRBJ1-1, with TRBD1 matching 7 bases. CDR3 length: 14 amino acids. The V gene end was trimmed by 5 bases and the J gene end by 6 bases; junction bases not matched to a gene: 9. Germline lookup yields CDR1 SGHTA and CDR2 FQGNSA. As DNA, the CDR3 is TGTGCCAGCAGCCCACGGACAGGCCGGGCTGAAGCTTTCTTT. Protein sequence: CASSPRTGRAEAFF.

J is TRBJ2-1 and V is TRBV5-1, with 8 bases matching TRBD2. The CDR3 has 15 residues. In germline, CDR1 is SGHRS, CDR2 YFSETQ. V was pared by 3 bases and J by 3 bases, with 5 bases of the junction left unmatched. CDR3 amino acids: CASSSHTSGYNEQFF. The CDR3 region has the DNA TGCGCCAGCAGCTCACATACTAGCGGCTACAATGAGCAGTTCTTC.

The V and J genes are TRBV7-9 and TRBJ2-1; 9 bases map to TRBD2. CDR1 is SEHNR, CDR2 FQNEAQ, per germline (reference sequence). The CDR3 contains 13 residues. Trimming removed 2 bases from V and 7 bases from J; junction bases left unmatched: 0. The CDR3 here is CASSLLAGNEQFF. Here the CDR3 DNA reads TGTGCCAGCAGCTTACTAGCGGGGAATGAGCAGTTCTTC.

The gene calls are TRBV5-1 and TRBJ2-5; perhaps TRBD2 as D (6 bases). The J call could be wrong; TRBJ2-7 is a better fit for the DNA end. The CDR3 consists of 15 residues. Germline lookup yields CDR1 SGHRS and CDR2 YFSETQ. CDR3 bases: TGCGCCAGCAGCTTGGGGTTACGGGGGAACTACGAGCAGTACTTC. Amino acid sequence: CASSLGLRGNYEQYF.

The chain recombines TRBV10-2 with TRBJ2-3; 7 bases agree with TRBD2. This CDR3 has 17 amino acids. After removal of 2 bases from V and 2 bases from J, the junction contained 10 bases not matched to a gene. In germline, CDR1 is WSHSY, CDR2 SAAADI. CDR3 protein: CASSEGILALYTDTQYF. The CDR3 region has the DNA TGCGCCAGCAGTGAGGGCATACTAGCGCTTTACACAGATACGCAGTATTTT.

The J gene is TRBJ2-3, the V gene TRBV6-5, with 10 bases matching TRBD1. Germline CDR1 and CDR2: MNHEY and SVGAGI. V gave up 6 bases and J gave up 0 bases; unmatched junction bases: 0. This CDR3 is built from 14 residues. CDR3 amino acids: CASRGQGSTDTQYF. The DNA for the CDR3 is TGTGCCAGCAGGGGACAGGGGAGCACAGATACGCAGTATTTT.

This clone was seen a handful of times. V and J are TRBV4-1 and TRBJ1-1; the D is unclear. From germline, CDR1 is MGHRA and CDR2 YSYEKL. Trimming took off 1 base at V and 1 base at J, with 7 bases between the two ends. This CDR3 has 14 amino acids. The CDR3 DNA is TGCGCCAGCAGCCAAGGACCCCAGAACACTGAAGCTTTCTTT. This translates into CASSQGPQNTEAFF.

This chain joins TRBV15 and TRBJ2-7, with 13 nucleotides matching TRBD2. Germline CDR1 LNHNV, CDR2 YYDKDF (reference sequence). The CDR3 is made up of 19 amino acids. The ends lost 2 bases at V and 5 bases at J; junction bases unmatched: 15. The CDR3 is CATSRSRTSGSPVLDEQYF. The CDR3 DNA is TGTGCCACCAGCAGATCCAGGACTAGCGGGAGCCCGGTCTTGGACGAGCAGTACTTC.

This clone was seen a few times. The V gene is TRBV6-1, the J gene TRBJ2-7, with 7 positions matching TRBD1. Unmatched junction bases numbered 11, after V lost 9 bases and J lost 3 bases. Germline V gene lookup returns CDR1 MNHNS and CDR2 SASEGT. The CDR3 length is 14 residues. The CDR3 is CASRGGYSNYEQYF. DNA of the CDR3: TGTGCCAGTAGAGGGGGCTACTCAAACTACGAGCAGTACTTC.

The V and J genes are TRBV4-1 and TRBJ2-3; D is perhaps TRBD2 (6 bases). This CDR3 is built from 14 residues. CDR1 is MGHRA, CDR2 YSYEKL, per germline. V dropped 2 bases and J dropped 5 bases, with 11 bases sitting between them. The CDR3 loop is CASSQTGTLDTQYF. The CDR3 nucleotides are TGCGCCAGCAGCCAAACCGGGACTCTAGATACGCAGTATTTT.

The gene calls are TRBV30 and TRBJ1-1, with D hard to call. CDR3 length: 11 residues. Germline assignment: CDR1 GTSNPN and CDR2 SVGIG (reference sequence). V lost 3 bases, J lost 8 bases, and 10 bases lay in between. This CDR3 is CAWRILAEAFF. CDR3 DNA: TGTGCCTGGAGAATTTTGGCAGAAGCTTTCTTT.

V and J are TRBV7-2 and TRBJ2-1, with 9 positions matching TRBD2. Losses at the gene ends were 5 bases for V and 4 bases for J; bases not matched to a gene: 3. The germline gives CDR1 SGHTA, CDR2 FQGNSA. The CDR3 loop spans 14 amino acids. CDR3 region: CASSPGLAYNEQFF. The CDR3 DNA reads TGTGCCAGCAGCCCGGGACTAGCTTACAATGAGCAGTTCTTC.